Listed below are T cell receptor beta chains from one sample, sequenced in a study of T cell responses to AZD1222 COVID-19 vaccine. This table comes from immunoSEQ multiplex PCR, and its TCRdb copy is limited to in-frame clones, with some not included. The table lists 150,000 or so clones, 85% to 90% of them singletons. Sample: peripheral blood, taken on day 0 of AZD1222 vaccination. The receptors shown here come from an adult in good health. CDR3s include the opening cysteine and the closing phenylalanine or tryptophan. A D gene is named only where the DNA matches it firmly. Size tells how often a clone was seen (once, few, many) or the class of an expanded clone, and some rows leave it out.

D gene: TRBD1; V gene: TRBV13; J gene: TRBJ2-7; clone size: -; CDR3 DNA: TGTGCCAGCAGCGCCTGGGACAGGGGTTTGGGCCCCTACGAGCAGTACTTC; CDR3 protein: CASSAWDRGLGPYEQYF
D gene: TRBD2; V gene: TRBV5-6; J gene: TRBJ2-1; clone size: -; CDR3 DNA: TGTGCCAGCAGCTTGGGAGCGGGGGGGCAAAATGAGCAGTTCTTC; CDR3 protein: CASSLGAGGQNEQFF
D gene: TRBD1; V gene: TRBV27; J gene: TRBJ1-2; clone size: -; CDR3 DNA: TGTGCCAGCAGTTTATCCAGGGGGGAATATGGCTACACCTTC; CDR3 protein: CASSLSRGEYGYTF
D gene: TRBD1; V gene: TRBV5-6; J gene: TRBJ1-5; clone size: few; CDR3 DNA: TGTGCCAGCAGCTTGTACAGGGGAGACCAGCCCCAGCATTTT; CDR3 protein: CASSLYRGDQPQHF
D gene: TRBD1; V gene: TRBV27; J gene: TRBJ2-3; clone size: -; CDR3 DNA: TGTGCCAGCGGGACAGGGCATGGATCAGATACGCAGTATTTT; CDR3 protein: CASGTGHGSDTQYF
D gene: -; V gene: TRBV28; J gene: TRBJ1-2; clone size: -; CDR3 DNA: TGTGCCAGCACCCCTGGACCTTATGGCTACACCTTC; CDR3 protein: CASTPGPYGYTF
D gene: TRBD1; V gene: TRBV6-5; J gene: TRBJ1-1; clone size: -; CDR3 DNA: TGTGCCAGCAGTTACTCGACAGGGCGGCTCGCTGAAGCTTTCTTT; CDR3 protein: CASSYSTGRLAEAFF
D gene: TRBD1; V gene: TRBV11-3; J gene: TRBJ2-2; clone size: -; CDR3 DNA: TGTGCCAGCCGCCAGGGACAGGGGGCGAACACCGGGGAGCTGTTTTTT; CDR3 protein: CASRQGQGANTGELFF
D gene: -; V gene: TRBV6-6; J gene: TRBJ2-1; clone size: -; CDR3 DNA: TGTGCCAGCAGTTACGAGGGGCCCCGTAATGAGCAGTTCTTC; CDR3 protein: CASSYEGPRNEQFF
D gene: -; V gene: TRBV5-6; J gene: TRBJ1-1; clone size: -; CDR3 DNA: TGTGCCAGCAGCTTGGTCGGGGGAGACACTGAAGCTTTCTTT; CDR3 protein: CASSLVGGDTEAFF
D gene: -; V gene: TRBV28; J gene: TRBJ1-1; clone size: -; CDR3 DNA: TGTGCCAGCAGTTTATCCCCGGGACGGAACACTGAAGCTTTCTTT; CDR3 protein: CASSLSPGRNTEAFF
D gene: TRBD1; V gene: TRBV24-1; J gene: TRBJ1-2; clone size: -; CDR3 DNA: TGTGCCACCGGACAGGGTGACTATGGCTACACCTTC; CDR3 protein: CATGQGDYGYTF
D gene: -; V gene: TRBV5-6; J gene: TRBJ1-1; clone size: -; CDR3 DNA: TGTGCCAGCAGCTTCATAGACCTTAATGAAGCTTTCTTT; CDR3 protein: CASSFIDLNEAFF
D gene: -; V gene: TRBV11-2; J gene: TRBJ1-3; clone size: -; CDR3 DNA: TGTGCCAGCAGCTTAGATCGAGTACGGACTGGAAACACCATATATTTT; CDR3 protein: CASSLDRVRTGNTIYF
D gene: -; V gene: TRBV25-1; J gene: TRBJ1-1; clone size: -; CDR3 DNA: TGTGCCAGCAGGGGGGACGCCTGGGGGACTGAAGCTTTCTTT; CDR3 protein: CASRGDAWGTEAFF
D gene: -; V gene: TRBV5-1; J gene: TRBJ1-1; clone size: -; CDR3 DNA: TGCGCCAGCAGCTTGACTTGGAACACTGAAGCTTTCTTT; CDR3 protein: CASSLTWNTEAFF
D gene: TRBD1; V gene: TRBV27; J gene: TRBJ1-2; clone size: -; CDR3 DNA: TGTGCCAGCAGTTTATGGCCCAGGGGGCTAAGGGGCTACACCTTC; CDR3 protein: CASSLWPRGLRGYTF
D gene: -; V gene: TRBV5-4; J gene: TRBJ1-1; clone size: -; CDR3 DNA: TGTGCCAGCAGCTTTATTTCGCGTGAAGCTTTCTTT; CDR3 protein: CASSFISREAFF
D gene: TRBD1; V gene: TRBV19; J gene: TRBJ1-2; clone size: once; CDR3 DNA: TGTGCCAGTAATTCCCGACAGGGACTTTCCTATGGCTACACCTTC; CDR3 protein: CASNSRQGLSYGYTF
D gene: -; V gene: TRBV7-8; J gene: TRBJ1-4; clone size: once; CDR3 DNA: TGTGCCAGCAGCTTAGCCTTAGCAGGAAGGCTATCCCCTAATGAAAAACTGTTTTTT; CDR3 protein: CASSLALAGRLSPNEKLFF
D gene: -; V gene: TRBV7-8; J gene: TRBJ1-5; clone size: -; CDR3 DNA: TGTGCCAGCAGCTCCCAGGGAACTCACCAGCATTTT; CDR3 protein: CASSSQGTHQHF
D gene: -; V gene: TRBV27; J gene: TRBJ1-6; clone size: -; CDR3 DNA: TGTGCCAGCAGCGCGCCGGGGTTTTCACCCCTCCACTTT; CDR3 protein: CASSAPGFSPLHF
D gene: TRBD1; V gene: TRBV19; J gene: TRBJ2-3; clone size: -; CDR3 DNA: TGTGCCAGTAGTATTCGGGACAGGGGGCCTACAGATACGCAGTATTTT; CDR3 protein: CASSIRDRGPTDTQYF
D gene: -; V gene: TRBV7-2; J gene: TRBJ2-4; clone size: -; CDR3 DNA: TGTGCCAGCAGCCGGGGCAGGGACCCAAACATTCAGTACTTC; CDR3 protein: CASSRGRDPNIQYF
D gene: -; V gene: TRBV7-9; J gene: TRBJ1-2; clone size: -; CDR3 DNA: TGTGCCAGCAGCTTGGGACGGGCGAACTATGGCTACACCTTC; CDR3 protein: CASSLGRANYGYTF
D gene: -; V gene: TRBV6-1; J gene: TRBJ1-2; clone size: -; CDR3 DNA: TGTGCCAGCAGTGAAGCAACAGCGGGACACGGGTATGGCTACACCTTC; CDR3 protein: CASSEATAGHGYGYTF
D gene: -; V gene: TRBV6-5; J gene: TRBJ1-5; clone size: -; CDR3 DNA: TGTGCCAGCAGTTACTGGACGGGGGGTCAGCCCCAGCATTTT; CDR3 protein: CASSYWTGGQPQHF
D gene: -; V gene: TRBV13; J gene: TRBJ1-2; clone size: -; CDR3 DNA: TGTGCCAGCAGCAGAGCTAACTATGGCTACACCTTC; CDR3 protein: CASSRANYGYTF
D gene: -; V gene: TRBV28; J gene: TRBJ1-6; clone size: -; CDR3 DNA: TGTGCCAGCAGACAGGGTGGTGGGAATTCACCCCTCCACTTT; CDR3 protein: CASRQGGGNSPLHF
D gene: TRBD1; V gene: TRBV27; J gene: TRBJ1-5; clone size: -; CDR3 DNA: TGTGCCAGCAGTTTAAGTTTCACAGGGGGTGTTCAGCCCCAGCATTTT; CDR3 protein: CASSLSFTGGVQPQHF
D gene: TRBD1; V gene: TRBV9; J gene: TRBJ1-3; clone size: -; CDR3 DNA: TGTGCCAGCAGCGCTGGGGACAGGGGGACTGGAAACACCATATATTTT; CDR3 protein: CASSAGDRGTGNTIYF
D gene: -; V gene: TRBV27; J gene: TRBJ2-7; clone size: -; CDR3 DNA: TGTGCCAGCAGTAATACCCCCTACGAGCAGTACTTC; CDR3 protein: CASSNTPYEQYF
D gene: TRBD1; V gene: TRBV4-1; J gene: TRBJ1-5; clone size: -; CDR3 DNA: TGCGCCAGCAGCCAAGAAGGAGGACAGGGCGGCAATCAGCCCCAGCATTTT; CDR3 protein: CASSQEGGQGGNQPQHF
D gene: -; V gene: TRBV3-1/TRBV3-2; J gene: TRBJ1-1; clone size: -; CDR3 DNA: TGTGCCAGCAGAAGAGGAGGCGGCACTGAAGCTTTCTTT; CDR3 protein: CASRRGGGTEAFF
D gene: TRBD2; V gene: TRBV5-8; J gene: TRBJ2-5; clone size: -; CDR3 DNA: TGTGCCAGCAGCCGCCCCCCCGGGACTAGCGGGAGTAGGGAGACCCAGTACTTC; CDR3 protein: CASSRPPGTSGSRETQYF
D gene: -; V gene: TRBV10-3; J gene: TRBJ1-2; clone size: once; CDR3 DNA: TGTGCCATCAGTGTGCCGACGGAAGGCTACACCTTC; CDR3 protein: CAISVPTEGYTF
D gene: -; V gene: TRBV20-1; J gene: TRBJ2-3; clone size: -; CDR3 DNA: TGCAGTGCTAGTGAAGGGCAGGCCGGAGATACGCAGTATTTT; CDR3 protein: CSASEGQAGDTQYF
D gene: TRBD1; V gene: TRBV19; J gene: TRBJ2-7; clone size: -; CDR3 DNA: TGTGCCAGTAGTAGCTTGGGACAGTCCCTTGAGCAGTACTTC; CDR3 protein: CASSSLGQSLEQYF
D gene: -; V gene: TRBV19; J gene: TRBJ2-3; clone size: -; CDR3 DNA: TGTGCCAGTAGTATGAAGGCGGGGTTAAACACAGATACGCAGTATTTT; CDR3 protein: CASSMKAGLNTDTQYF
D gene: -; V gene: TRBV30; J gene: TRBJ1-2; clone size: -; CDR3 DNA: TGTGCCTGGAGTGGGAACGGACGCCCCGTCGGGTATGGCTACACCTTC; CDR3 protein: CAWSGNGRPVGYGYTF
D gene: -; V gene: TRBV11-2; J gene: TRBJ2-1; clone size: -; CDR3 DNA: TGTGCCAGCAGCCCGTTTAGCTCCTACAATGAGCAGTTCTTC; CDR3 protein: CASSPFSSYNEQFF
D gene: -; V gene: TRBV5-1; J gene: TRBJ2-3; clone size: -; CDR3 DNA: TGCGCCAGCAGCTTGGACACCACAAGCACAGATACGCAGTATTTT; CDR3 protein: CASSLDTTSTDTQYF
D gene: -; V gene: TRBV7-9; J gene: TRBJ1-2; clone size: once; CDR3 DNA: TGTGCCAGCAGCTTAAGGGAACGGGATGGCTACACCTTC; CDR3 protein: CASSLRERDGYTF
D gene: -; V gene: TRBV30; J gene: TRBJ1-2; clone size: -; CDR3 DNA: TGTGCCTGGAGCGGGGGGCCGGGTTCTAACTATGGCTACACCTTC; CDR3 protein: CAWSGGPGSNYGYTF
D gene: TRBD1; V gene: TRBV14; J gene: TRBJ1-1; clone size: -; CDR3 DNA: TGTGCCAGCAGACCCGCGGACAGGGTGGAAGCTTTCTTT; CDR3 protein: CASRPADRVEAFF
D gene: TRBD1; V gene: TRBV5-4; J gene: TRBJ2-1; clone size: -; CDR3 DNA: TGTGCCAGCAGGCGTGGCTGGGACAGGGGTGATGAGCAGTTCTTC; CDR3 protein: CASRRGWDRGDEQFF
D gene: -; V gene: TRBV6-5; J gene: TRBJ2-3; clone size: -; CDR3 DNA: TGTGCCAGTAAGACAGGTTACACAGATACGCAGTATTTT; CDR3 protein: CASKTGYTDTQYF
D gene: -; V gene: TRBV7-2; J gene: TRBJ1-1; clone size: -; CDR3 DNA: TGTGCCAGCAGCTTAGTTTGGGTCGGCACTGAAGCTTTCTTT; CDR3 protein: CASSLVWVGTEAFF
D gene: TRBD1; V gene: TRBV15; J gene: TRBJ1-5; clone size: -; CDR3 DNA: TGTGCCACCAGCAGAGTGGGACAGGGGGGCAATCAGCCCCAGCATTTT; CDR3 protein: CATSRVGQGGNQPQHF
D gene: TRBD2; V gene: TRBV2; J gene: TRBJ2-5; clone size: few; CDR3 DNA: TGTGCCAGCATCGGGGCGGGGGGGCCCCAAGAGACCCAGTACTTC; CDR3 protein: CASIGAGGPQETQYF
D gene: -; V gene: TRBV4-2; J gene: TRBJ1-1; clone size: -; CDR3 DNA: TGTGCCAGCAGCCCGGGGAACACTGAAGCTTTCTTT; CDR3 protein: CASSPGNTEAFF
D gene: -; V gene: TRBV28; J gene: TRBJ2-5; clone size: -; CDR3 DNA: TGTGCCAGCAGTTTATGGCAGGGTCGCCAAGAGACCCAGTACTTC; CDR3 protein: CASSLWQGRQETQYF
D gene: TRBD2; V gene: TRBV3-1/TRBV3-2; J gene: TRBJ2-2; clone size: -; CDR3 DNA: TGTGCCAGCAGCCAAGGACTAGCGGCCACCGGGGAGCTGTTTTTT; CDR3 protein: CASSQGLAATGELFF
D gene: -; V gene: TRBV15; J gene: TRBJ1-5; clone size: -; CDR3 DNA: TGTGCCACCAGGAACGACCGCCGAGGTAGCAATCAGCCCCAGCATTTT; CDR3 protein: CATRNDRRGSNQPQHF
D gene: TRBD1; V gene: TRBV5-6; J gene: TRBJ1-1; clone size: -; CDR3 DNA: TGTGCCAGCAGCTTGCTGGTTCAGGGGGCGAACACTGAAGCTTTCTTT; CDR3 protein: CASSLLVQGANTEAFF